This T cell receptor beta chain originates from a study of Graves' ophthalmopathy and Graves' hyperthyroidism. Background on the study: Peripheral blood was collected at initial diagnosis, before any treatment.

Amplified TCR beta CDR3 regions were obtained using RNA transcripts as template. The first-round RT-PCR employed HTBI primers together with the Qiagen OneStep RT-PCR kit. A multiplex PCR was then performed as the second round. TCRdb independently ran MiXCR on the multiplex PCR reads; one entry per CDR3 protein. This table holds about 620,000 distinct CDR3 sequences, over 20% found once. In germline, CDR1 is MNHEY, CDR2 SMNVEV (reference sequence). J was trimmed by 7 bases and V by 1 base; bases with no gene match: 5. This CDR3 contains 14 residues. Only a few counts were recorded for this clonotype. Reliance was placed on clinical symptoms, serum thyroxine, TRAb, thyroid ultrasound and orbital computed tomography for diagnosis.

This chain joins TRBV27 and TRBJ2-7, with 9 bases that match TRBD1. The origin of this receptor is a young woman with stable Graves' hyperthyroidism. Some clones in this sample may be carry-over from other donors' samples. Sequencing was carried out using peripheral blood. The CDR3 sequence: CASSLLQGAREQYF. CDR3 nucleotide sequence: TGTGCCAGCAGTTTATTACAGGGGGCGAGAGAGCAGTACTTC.